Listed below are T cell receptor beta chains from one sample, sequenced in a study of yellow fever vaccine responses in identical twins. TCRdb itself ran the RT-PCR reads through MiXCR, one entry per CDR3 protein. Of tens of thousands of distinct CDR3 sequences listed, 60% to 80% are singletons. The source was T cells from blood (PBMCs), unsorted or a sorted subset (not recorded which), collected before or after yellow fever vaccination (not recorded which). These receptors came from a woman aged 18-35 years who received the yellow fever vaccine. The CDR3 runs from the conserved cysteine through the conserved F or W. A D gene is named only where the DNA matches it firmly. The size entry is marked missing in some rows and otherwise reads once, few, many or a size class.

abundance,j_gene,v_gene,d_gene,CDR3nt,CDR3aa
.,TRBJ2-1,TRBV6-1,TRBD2,TGTGCCAGCAGGCTCGGGGGGGGTATGGATGAGCAGTTCTTC,CASRLGGGMDEQFF
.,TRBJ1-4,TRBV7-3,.,TGTGCCAGCGCTGGACAGAATAATGAAAAACTGTTTTTT,CASAGQNNEKLFF
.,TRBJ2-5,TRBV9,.,TGTGCCAGCAGCGTAGAAGCCCACCAAGAGACCCAGTACTTC,CASSVEAHQETQYF
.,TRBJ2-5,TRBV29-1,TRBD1,TGCAGCGTTGACAGGGGGCGGGAGACCCAGTACTTC,CSVDRGRETQYF
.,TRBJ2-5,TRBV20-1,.,TGCAGTGCTGCGGGGATCCTCCAAGAGACCCAGTACTTC,CSAAGILQETQYF
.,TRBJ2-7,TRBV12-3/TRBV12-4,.,TGTGCCAGCAGTTTTGAGGCTAGCGCTAACTACGAGCAGTACTTC,CASSFEASANYEQYF
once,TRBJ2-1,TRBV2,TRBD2,TGTGCCAGCAGTGGACAAGCGGGGCTATACAATGAGCAGTTCTTC,CASSGQAGLYNEQFF
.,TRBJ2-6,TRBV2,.,TGTGCCAGCAGTAGGGATACAGTGTCTGGGGCCAACGTCCTGACTTTC,CASSRDTVSGANVLTF
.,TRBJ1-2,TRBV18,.,TGTGCCAGCTCACCAAAGACAGGAATAATAGACTATGGCTACACCTTC,CASSPKTGIIDYGYTF
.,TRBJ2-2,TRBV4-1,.,TGCGCCAGCAGCCATGGTGCCTACACCGGGGAGCTGTTTTTT,CASSHGAYTGELFF
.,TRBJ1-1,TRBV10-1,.,TGCGCCAGCAGTGAGTCAGGGAAAAGTACTGAAGCTTTCTTT,CASSESGKSTEAFF
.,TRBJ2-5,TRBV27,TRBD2,TGTGCCACCACCCGCTTCGGGGGGGAGGGTGAGACCCAGTACTTC,CATTRFGGEGETQYF
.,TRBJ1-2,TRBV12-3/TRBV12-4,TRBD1,TGTGCCAGCAGAGACACCGGGACAGGGAATGGCTACACCTTC,CASRDTGTGNGYTF
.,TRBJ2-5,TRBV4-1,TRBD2,TGCGCCAGCAGCCCGGGGGGTCAAGAGACCCAGTACTTC,CASSPGGQETQYF
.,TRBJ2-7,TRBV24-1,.,TGTGCCACCAGTGAGGACTCGGCCGAGCAGTACTTC,CATSEDSAEQYF
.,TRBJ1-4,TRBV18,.,TGTGCCAGCTCACGCGACAGAGCAACTAATGAAAAACTGTTTTTT,CASSRDRATNEKLFF
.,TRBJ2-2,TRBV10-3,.,TGTGCCATCAGTTTCAGGGAGATGAGCACCGGGGAGCTGTTTTTT,CAISFREMSTGELFF
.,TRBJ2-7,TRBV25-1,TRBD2,TGTGCCAGCAGCCCCGGGCTAGCGGGTGGCTACGAGCAGTACTTC,CASSPGLAGGYEQYF
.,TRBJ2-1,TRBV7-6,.,TGTGCCAGCAGCTTCCTAGAGGGAGGTGGTGAGCAGTTCTTC,CASSFLEGGGEQFF
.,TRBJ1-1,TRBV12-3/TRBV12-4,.,TGTGCCAGCAGTCTCCGGGGCGTGGGTGAAGCTTTCTTT,CASSLRGVGEAFF